This entry features one T cell receptor (beta chain) sequence. The data were taken from a study of cytomegalovirus exposure and HLA in healthy donors. In the study overall: As an earlier analysis found, some 170 million T cells yielded approximately 110 million unique TCR beta sequences.

The PCR made use of 60 Vbeta and 13 Jbeta primers. Data came from immunoSEQ multiplex PCR; TCRdb stores just in-frame clones and leaves some out. The data contain under 150,000 clones, roughly 83% of them seen just once; the ten biggest clones take up approximately 3%. CDR1 SGHTA and CDR2 FQGNSA come from the germline V gene. The CDR3 extends over 10 amino acids. V shed 8 bases and J shed 8 bases, with 9 bases lying between them. Everyone who donated was a healthy bone marrow donor. The TCR originated in a female donor in good health and CMV-seronegative. The sample taken for sequencing was PBMCs. The rearrangement joins TRBV7-2 to TRBJ1-1; weak D call: TRBD1 (5 bases). Here the CDR3 reads CASGGTEAFF. The CDR3, as DNA: TGTGCCAGCGGGGGGACCGAAGCTTTCTTT.